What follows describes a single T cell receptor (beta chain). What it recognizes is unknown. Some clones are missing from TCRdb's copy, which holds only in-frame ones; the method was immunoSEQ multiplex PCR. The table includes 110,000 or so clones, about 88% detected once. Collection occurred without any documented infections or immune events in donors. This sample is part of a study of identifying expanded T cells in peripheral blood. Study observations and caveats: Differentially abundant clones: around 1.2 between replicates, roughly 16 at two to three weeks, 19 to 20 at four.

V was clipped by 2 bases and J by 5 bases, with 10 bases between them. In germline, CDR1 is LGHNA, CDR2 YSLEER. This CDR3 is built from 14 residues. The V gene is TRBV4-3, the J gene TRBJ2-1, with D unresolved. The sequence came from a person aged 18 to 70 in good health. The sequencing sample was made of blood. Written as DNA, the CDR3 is TGCGCCAGCAGCCAATATGAAGAGAACAATGAGCAGTTCTTC. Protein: CASSQYEENNEQFF.